This paragraph reports one T cell receptor beta chain. This specimen comes from a study of blood T cell repertoires in COVID-19. Across the study: Samples representing acute and convalescent COVID-19 were sourced from the United States, Italy and Spain. Sample material is recorded as cDNA or gDNA derived from T cells, B-cell-depleted T cells, or PBMCs.

V trimming: 1 base; J trimming: 7 bases; junction bases outside the gene matches: 9. The CDR3 consists of 17 residues. Germline values: CDR1 KGHDR, CDR2 SFDVKD. Seattle's enrolled individuals joined amid active infection and were then monitored longitudinally. Authors' processing steps: Amplifying reference gene primers gave estimates of nucleated cell counts. The data were produced by immunoSEQ multiplex PCR, yet TCRdb's version contains in-frame clones alone and is incomplete. The V and J calls and clone size come from that table; D and trimming were worked out from the DNA. The sample yields 98,000 or so clones, 89% seen once.

The sequencing sample was made of peripheral blood. The clonotype was recovered from a man aged 55 to 70 with COVID-19, enrolled during active disease. The rearrangement joins TRBV24-1 to TRBJ2-1, with 10 nucleotides matching TRBD1. The CDR3 reads CATSDFWDRGVENEQFF. In nucleotides, the CDR3 is TGTGCCACCAGTGATTTTTGGGACAGGGGAGTTGAAAATGAGCAGTTCTTC.